The clone carrying this T cell receptor (beta chain) occurred many times. The CDR3 spans 15 residues. CDR1 and CDR2 (germline): SGHRS, YFSETQ. It was with a sample-barcoded 5' primer and a J-beta primer mix that a second PCR of roughly 7 to 12 cycles was run. TCRdb reanalysed the 5' RACE reads using MiXCR and keeps one entry per CDR3 protein. This sample yields roughly 800,000 distinct CDR3 sequences, of which more than 25% are seen a single time; over 2.5% belongs to the top ten. This sample was taken from a study of blood T cells in healthy people across ages. Study background: Per two T cells, about one barcoded beta molecule was captured through template switching.

This sample was shared with a second study, whose subject was T cells of mothers and their children. That study adds: In this cohort, donors were a few healthy Caucasian mothers plus their six children.

The chain is built from TRBV5-1 and TRBJ2-5; 7 bases agree with TRBD1. With the DNA end fitting TRBJ2-7 better, the J assignment may be wrong. The clonotype was recovered from a boy aged 5 to 17 in good health. Sequences were obtained from blood. In DNA form, the CDR3 reads TGCGCCAGCAGCTCAACCTGGGACAGAGGTTACGAGCAGTACTTC. As protein: CASSSTWDRGYEQYF.